The 22 T cell receptor beta chains listed next were all sequenced from one sample in a study of monozygotic twins with inflammatory bowel disease. TCRdb re-called the 5' RACE reads; every CDR3 protein appears as one record, without DNA. This table holds 300,000 to 400,000 distinct CDR3 sequences. The sample taken for sequencing was blood. The receptors here all came from a human donor with ulcerative colitis or Crohn's disease, or a healthy co-twin of an affected twin (not recorded which).

CDR3 amino acids: CASNDRESPLHF. The J gene is TRBJ1-6, the V gene TRBV3-1; TCRdb's assignment of TRBD1 cannot be checked, as there is no DNA. Germline loops: CDR1 LGHDT, CDR2 YNNKEL (reference sequence). The CDR3 contains 12 residues. The full variable domain, in which reference TRBV3-1 and TRBJ1-6 provide the parts outside the CDR3, is DTAVSQTPKYLVTQMGNDKSIKCEQNLGHDTMYWYKQDSKKFLKIMFSYNNKELIINETVPNRFSPKSPDKAHLNLHINSLELGDSAVYFCASNDRESPLHFGNGTRLTVT.

The chain is built from TRBV11-2 and TRBJ2-2; the D call from TCRdb, TRBD1, cannot be confirmed without DNA. Germline loops: CDR1 SGHAT, CDR2 FQNNGV. This CDR3 is 16 amino acids long. The CDR3 protein is CASSFPRTGRTGELFF.

The rearrangement links TRBV7-2 to TRBJ2-5; without DNA, the TCRdb call of TRBD1 cannot be checked. Germline V gene lookup returns CDR1 SGHTA and CDR2 FQGNSA. The CDR3 runs to 13 residues. The CDR3 is CASSRGNQETQYF.

The chain recombines TRBV29-1 with TRBJ1-5; TCRdb outputs TRBD1, but without DNA this stays unchecked. The germline V gene has CDR1 SQVTM and CDR2 ANQGSEA. This CDR3 has 15 residues. The CDR3 sequence: CSVVTGEYSNQPQHF.

CDR3 loop: CASSLSGKNYGYTF. V is TRBV5-1 and J is TRBJ1-2; TCRdb proposes TRBD1, but this gene call is untestable without DNA. This CDR3 is 14 amino acids long. Germline assignment: CDR1 SGHRS and CDR2 YFSETQ.

The chain joins TRBV10-3 to TRBJ2-1; TCRdb calls TRBD2, which cannot be checked without DNA. There are 12 residues in the CDR3. Germline V gene sequence: CDR1 ENHRY, CDR2 SYGVKD. The CDR3 is CAISGDSDQQFF.

The chain joins TRBV21-1 to TRBJ1-4; there is no DNA to check the TCRdb D call of TRBD1. TRBV21-1 is a pseudogene segment. The CDR3 is 17 residues long. The CDR3 sequence is CASSLLATRWGVEKLFF.

This chain uses TRBV20-1 with TRBJ1-1; TCRdb outputs TRBD1, but without DNA this stays unchecked. CDR1 DFQATT and CDR2 SNEGSKA come from the germline V gene (reference sequence). This CDR3 is 15 amino acids long. The CDR3 sequence is CSARHHGGLNTEAFF.

This rearrangement joins TRBV18 to TRBJ1-3. The CDR3 has 16 amino acids. CDR1 and CDR2 (germline): KGHSH, LQKENI. The CDR3 is CASSPSGPSSGNTIYF.

This rearrangement joins TRBV4-3 to TRBJ1-2. CDR3 length: 11 amino acids. The germline V gene has CDR1 LGHNA and CDR2 YSLEER. Here the CDR3 reads CASSQGGGYTF.

The chain carries TRBV20-1 and TRBJ2-1; with no DNA, the TCRdb D assignment of TRBD1 cannot be verified. This CDR3 contains 14 residues. The germline gives CDR1 DFQATT, CDR2 SNEGSKA (reference sequence). CDR3 residues: CSAPDSHLYNEQFF.

The CDR3 is CASTPGQGPSEQYF. This chain uses TRBV19 with TRBJ2-7; there is no DNA to check the TCRdb D call of TRBD1. Per the germline V gene, CDR1 is LNHDA and CDR2 is SQIVND (reference sequence). The CDR3 spans 14 residues.

The chain joins TRBV5-1 to TRBJ2-7. Germline lookup yields CDR1 SGHRS and CDR2 YFSETQ. The CDR3 sequence is 15 residues long. CDR3 region: CASSLAPHKAYEQYF.

V gene TRBV12-2 combines with J gene TRBJ2-4; absent DNA, TCRdb's TRBD2 call cannot be checked. TRBV12-2 is a pseudogene locus. This CDR3 contains 19 residues. The CDR3 here is CASRSTGLAGAPGRNIQYF.

CDR3: CASSPPTGGLRYNEQFF. The V and J genes are TRBV18 and TRBJ2-1; lacking DNA, the TRBD1 call made by TCRdb goes unchecked. Germline CDR1 reads KGHSH; CDR2 reads LQKENI. The CDR3 sequence is 17 residues long.

The V and J genes are TRBV5-1 and TRBJ2-3; lacking DNA, the TRBD1 call made by TCRdb goes unchecked. Germline CDR1 is SGHRS and CDR2 is YFSETQ. The CDR3 length is 16 residues. CDR3 amino acids: CASSLQGASNTDTQYF.

The V call is TRBV29-1, the J call TRBJ1-5. The V gene's germline CDR1 is SQVTM and CDR2 ANQGSEA. The length of the CDR3 is 13 residues. CDR3: CSVVWGLGQPQHF.

The CDR3 sequence is CASSVCNEQFF. The chain carries TRBV5-1 and TRBJ2-1. The CDR3 contains 11 residues. In germline, CDR1 is SGHRS, CDR2 YFSETQ. Filled out from reference TRBV5-1 and TRBJ2-1, the complete variable domain reads KAGVTQTPRYLIKTRGQQVTLSCSPISGHRSVSWYQQTPGQGLQFLFEYFSETQRNKGNFPGRFSGRQFSNSRSEMNVSTLELGDSALYLCASSVCNEQFFGPGTRLTVL.

The chain joins TRBV5-1 to TRBJ2-3. The germline V gene has CDR1 SGHRS and CDR2 YFSETQ. The CDR3 is 15 residues long. This CDR3 is CASSLDVGEAETQYF. The variable domain in full, with the rest retrieved from reference TRBV5-1 and TRBJ2-3, is KAGVTQTPRYLIKTRGQQVTLSCSPISGHRSVSWYQQTPGQGLQFLFEYFSETQRNKGNFPGRFSGRQFSNSRSEMNVSTLELGDSALYLCASSLDVGEAETQYFGPGTRLTVL.

The CDR3 loop reads CASSDWIQGGSGELFF. V is TRBV5-1 and J is TRBJ2-2; TCRdb's D call of TRBD1 is untestable without DNA. The CDR3 has 16 amino acids. Germline V CDR1 and CDR2: SGHRS, YFSETQ. The whole variable domain, filled in from reference TRBV5-1 and TRBJ2-2, reads KAGVTQTPRYLIKTRGQQVTLSCSPISGHRSVSWYQQTPGQGLQFLFEYFSETQRNKGNFPGRFSGRQFSNSRSEMNVSTLELGDSALYLCASSDWIQGGSGELFFGEGSRLTVL.

The chain has TRBV7-8 and TRBJ2-2. CDR1 and CDR2 (germline): SGHVS, FQNEAQ. The CDR3 covers 15 residues. This CDR3 reads CASSLGVTSTGELFF.

The chain links TRBV29-1 to TRBJ2-7; TCRdb returns TRBD1, unconfirmable since there is no DNA. The CDR3 consists of 14 residues. Germline CDR1 SQVTM, CDR2 ANQGSEA. The CDR3 here is CSVAGQGASREQYF.